The T cell receptor (beta chain) under discussion was sequenced for a study of T cell repertoires in cytomegalovirus infection. Study-wide background: Through public TCR beta signatures, both CMV infection and matching HLA type were indicated.

General study points: HLA-C-restricted, CMV-specific TCR beta clonotypes were dominant ex vivo. CMV carriers having the relevant HLA were flagged by cumulative public TCR beta family frequency.

With respect to this clonotype: The antigen remains undetermined.

V lost 5 bases, J lost 3 bases, and 9 bases stayed unmatched. There are 17 residues in the CDR3. CDR1 and CDR2 from the germline V gene are SGHNT and YYREEE (reference sequence). In TCRdb, the reads were re-called with MiXCR into one record per CDR3 protein. Of about 600,000 distinct CDR3 sequences detected, roughly 24% appear once; the ten largest clones hold roughly 8%. The rearrangement links TRBV5-4 to TRBJ2-6; 9 bases are shared with TRBD1. Sequencing was done on a sample of CD8+ T cells from PBMCs. This TCR was recovered from a human donor in good health (CMV status not recorded). Some clones in this sample may be carry-over from other donors' samples. The CDR3 sequence: CASREGQGGGGANVLTF. CDR3 DNA sequence: TGTGCCAGCAGGGAGGGACAGGGCGGAGGTGGGGCCAACGTCCTGACTTTC.